Listed below are T cell receptor beta chains from one sample, sequenced in a study of vaccination and CD4 T cells after COVID-19. TCRdb reprocessed the PCR reads with MiXCR, giving one entry per CDR3 protein. The sample has about 15,000 distinct CDR3 sequences; around 74% are singletons. No antigens are known for them. Source material: CD4+ T cells from blood, cultured in vitro. These receptors all come from a human donor who had recovered from COVID-19. The CDR3 runs from the conserved cysteine through the conserved F or W. Each record gives: V gene, clone size, J gene, D gene, CDR3 DNA, CDR3 protein. D genes are given only for firm matches. Clone size is given for some rows only: seen once, a few or many times, or a class if the clone is expanded.

>TRBV6-1|once|TRBJ2-7|-
TGTGCCAGCCATAGGGACGTGGCCTACGAGCAGTACTTC
CASHRDVAYEQYF
>TRBV19|-|TRBJ1-2|TRBD1
TGTGCCAGTAGTATAGATCGCGGCGAGGGGGCGGATTATGGCTACACCTTC
CASSIDRGEGADYGYTF
>TRBV29-1|-|TRBJ1-1|-
TGCAGCGCAGGGGAGACTGAAGCTTTCTTT
CSAGETEAFF
>TRBV20-1|-|TRBJ2-5|TRBD1
TGCAGTGCTATCGGGACAGGGCCTCAGGGGGAGACCCAGTACTTC
CSAIGTGPQGETQYF
>TRBV27|once|TRBJ1-6|-
TGTGCCAGCAGTCCGGTCGTAACAGGGATTTCACCCCTCCACTTT
CASSPVVTGISPLHF
>TRBV20-1|-|TRBJ1-2|-
TGCAGTGCCCCCAACACCGCTAGCTATGGCTACACCTTC
CSAPNTASYGYTF
>TRBV27|-|TRBJ1-2|TRBD1
TGTGCCAGCAGTTCCCTTCTTCGGACAGGAGAAGCAAAGAACTATGGCTACACCTTC
CASSSLLRTGEAKNYGYTF
>TRBV7-9|-|TRBJ1-5|TRBD1
TGTGCCAGCAGCTCAGGGGGCTCTCGTTTAAGGGGGCCCCAGCATTTT
CASSSGGSRLRGPQHF
>TRBV6-1|-|TRBJ2-3|TRBD1
TGTGCCAGCAGTGAAAGGGGGACAGGGAGCCCAGATACGCAGTATTTT
CASSERGTGSPDTQYF
>TRBV7-2|-|TRBJ1-4|TRBD1
TGTGCCAGCAGCTCGAGGGACAGGGCGAATGAAAAACTGTTTTTT
CASSSRDRANEKLFF
>TRBV7-9|-|TRBJ1-6|TRBD1
TGTGCCAGCAGCTTACCCACAGGGGCGGTCAATTCACCCCTCCACTTT
CASSLPTGAVNSPLHF
>TRBV7-6|-|TRBJ2-7|TRBD2
TGTGCCAGTAGCTTAGGTGTGACTAGCGGGCCCGAGCAGTACTTC
CASSLGVTSGPEQYF
>TRBV6-1|-|TRBJ2-2|-
TGTGCCAGCAGTGACCGACAGAACACCGGGGAGCTGTTTTTT
CASSDRQNTGELFF
>TRBV11-2|-|TRBJ2-3|-
TGTGCCAGCAGCGCGGTTGGGGGGCAGGCAGATACGCAGTATTTT
CASSAVGGQADTQYF
>TRBV27|few|TRBJ1-1|TRBD1
TGTGCCAGCAGCCCCTACAGGGGTAATGCTGAAGCTTTCTTT
CASSPYRGNAEAFF
>TRBV7-2|-|TRBJ2-5|TRBD1
TGTGCCAGCAGCAGGGGACAGGGTGGGATGGAGACCCAGTACTTC
CASSRGQGGMETQYF
>TRBV25-1|-|TRBJ2-7|-
TGTGCCAGCAGTGCCCGAGGGGGGTATTGGAGTTCCTACGAGCAGTACTTC
CASSARGGYWSSYEQYF
>TRBV20-1|few|TRBJ2-7|TRBD2
TGCAGTGCTAGGACGAGGGGGACTAGCGGTTACGAGCAGTACTTC
CSARTRGTSGYEQYF
>TRBV6-2/TRBV6-3|-|TRBJ2-7|TRBD2
TGTGCCAGCAGCCGAGGATTTCGGGCTAGCGGGCCCTACGAGCAGTACTTC
CASSRGFRASGPYEQYF
>TRBV14|-|TRBJ2-5|-
TGTGCCAGCAGCCGTCAAGAGACCCGGTACTTC
CASSRQETRYF
>TRBV11-2|-|TRBJ1-2|TRBD1
TGTGCCAGCAGCTCCGGACAGGGGGGGAAGATCGATGGCTACACCTTC
CASSSGQGGKIDGYTF
>TRBV20-1|-|TRBJ1-4|-
TGCAGTGCTAGAGATCCGGGACGGCTAAATGAAAAACTGTTTTTT
CSARDPGRLNEKLFF
>TRBV24-1|-|TRBJ2-5|-
TGTGCCACCAGTGACCCTGTCCCCCACAGGGCTGAGACCCAGTACTTC
CATSDPVPHRAETQYF
>TRBV7-9|-|TRBJ2-7|-
TGTGCCAGCAGCCTCCGAGGGTCCGACAGATTATACGCCTACGAGCAGTACTTC
CASSLRGSDRLYAYEQYF
>TRBV6-5|-|TRBJ1-5|TRBD1
TGTGCCAGCAGCTACGGGACAGGCAATGGGCCCCAGCATTTT
CASSYGTGNGPQHF
>TRBV7-3|-|TRBJ2-1|-
TGTGCCAGCAGCTTAAATGCAGGGCTAGGGGAGCAGTTCTTC
CASSLNAGLGEQFF
>TRBV24-1|-|TRBJ1-2|-
TGTGCCACCAGTGATTTCCCCGCGGGTCCCTATGGCTACACCTTC
CATSDFPAGPYGYTF
>TRBV20-1|once|TRBJ1-4|-
TGCAGTGCTAGAGGGCTTTTGGGGGCAACTAATGAAAAACTGTTTTTT
CSARGLLGATNEKLFF
>TRBV11-1|-|TRBJ1-1|-
TGTGCCAGCAGCGTCACACTGCAGAACACTGAAGCTTTCTTT
CASSVTLQNTEAFF
>TRBV4-3|-|TRBJ1-6|-
TGCGCCAGCAGCCAAGATGGGACACCAGATAATTCACCCCTCCACTTT
CASSQDGTPDNSPLHF
>TRBV7-2|few|TRBJ2-3|TRBD1
TGTGCCAGCAGCATTGACAGGGGCGCAGATACGCAGTATTTT
CASSIDRGADTQYF
>TRBV15|-|TRBJ1-5|-
TGTGCCACCAGCGTCACGTCCAAGGAGCCCCAGCATTTT
CATSVTSKEPQHF
>TRBV24-1|-|TRBJ2-3|TRBD2
TGTGCCACCAGTGCGGCGACTAGCGGGAGAGAGTCGGATACGCAGTATTTT
CATSAATSGRESDTQYF
>TRBV7-8|-|TRBJ1-5|TRBD1
TGTGCCAGCAGCCCGCGGACAGGGGTGAGCAATCAGCCCCAGCATTTT
CASSPRTGVSNQPQHF
>TRBV20-1|-|TRBJ2-2|-
TGCAGTGCTAGAGTCTATGGTCAGGGCGGGACCGGGGAGCTGTTTTTT
CSARVYGQGGTGELFF
>TRBV12-3/TRBV12-4|-|TRBJ1-5|-
TGTGCCAGCAGTCAGGGCCAAAATCAGCCCCAGCATTTT
CASSQGQNQPQHF
>TRBV14|few|TRBJ2-1|TRBD2
TGTGCCAGCAGCAAAGCGGGAGCCGGGGGCGATGAGCAGTTCTTC
CASSKAGAGGDEQFF
>TRBV20-1|once|TRBJ2-2|TRBD2
TGCAGTGCTAGGGCAAGCGGGAGGGCCCTCACCGGGGAGCTGTTTTTT
CSARASGRALTGELFF
>TRBV7-2|-|TRBJ2-7|-
TGTGCCAGCAGCTTAATTTATACAGGGCTCTACTACGAGCAGTACTTC
CASSLIYTGLYYEQYF
>TRBV6-5|-|TRBJ2-1|-
TGTGCCAGCAGTTACAATCCTAGTCGATCCTACAATGAGCAGTTCTTC
CASSYNPSRSYNEQFF
>TRBV27|-|TRBJ2-1|TRBD1
TGTGCCAGCAGGCCAGGGGGCGTAGGTTACAATGAGCAGTTCTTC
CASRPGGVGYNEQFF
>TRBV5-1|-|TRBJ1-1|-
TGCGCCAGCCTCGAGGGAGGGAACACTGAAGCTTTCTTT
CASLEGGNTEAFF
>TRBV6-1|-|TRBJ2-3|TRBD2
TGTGCCAGCAGTCCGGGGACTACCACAGATACGCAGTATTTT
CASSPGTTTDTQYF
>TRBV12-3/TRBV12-4|-|TRBJ1-2|-
TGTGCCAGCAGTGTAGGAGGGAGAATGACAAGCTATGGCTACACCTTC
CASSVGGRMTSYGYTF
>TRBV21-1|few|TRBJ1-2|-
TGTGCCAACCAGGGTTGGCCAGATGGCTACACCTTC
CANQGWPDGYTF
>TRBV19|-|TRBJ2-6|-
TGTGCCAGCGCGATGGGGGGCCTTTTGCTCTCTGGGGCCAACGTCCTGACTTTC
CASAMGGLLLSGANVLTF
>TRBV27|-|TRBJ2-2|-
TGTGCCAGCAGTTTTGTGTCGGACTGGGCTAGGAACACCGGGGAGCTGTTTTTT
CASSFVSDWARNTGELFF
>TRBV7-2|medium-sized|TRBJ2-7|-
TGTGCCAGCAGCGAATATTTAAGGATCGACGAGCAGTACTTC
CASSEYLRIDEQYF
>TRBV27|-|TRBJ1-6|-
TGTGCCAGCAGGGGGATGGGACCAGGGAGGTCACCCCTCCACTTT
CASRGMGPGRSPLHF
>TRBV20-1|-|TRBJ1-5|-
TGCAGTGCTAGATCCAGGAAAAATAGCAATCAGCCCCAGCATTTT
CSARSRKNSNQPQHF
>TRBV30|-|TRBJ1-2|TRBD1
TGTGCCTGGGGACAGGGCTACGGTGGCTACACCTTC
CAWGQGYGGYTF
>TRBV6-2/TRBV6-3|-|TRBJ2-5|-
TGTGCCAGCAGTCCCAATACAGGGATCCAAGAGACCCAGTACTTC
CASSPNTGIQETQYF
>TRBV28|-|TRBJ1-5|-
TGTGCCAGCAGTTCGGGTGCGGCTTATAGCAATCAGCCCCAGCATTTT
CASSSGAAYSNQPQHF
>TRBV7-2|-|TRBJ1-1|TRBD1
TGTGCCAGCAGCCAAGACAGGGGTGACACTGAAGCTTTCTTT
CASSQDRGDTEAFF
>TRBV20-1|-|TRBJ1-5|-
TGCAGTGGGGCCCGCGGGAATCAGCCCCAGCATTTT
CSGARGNQPQHF